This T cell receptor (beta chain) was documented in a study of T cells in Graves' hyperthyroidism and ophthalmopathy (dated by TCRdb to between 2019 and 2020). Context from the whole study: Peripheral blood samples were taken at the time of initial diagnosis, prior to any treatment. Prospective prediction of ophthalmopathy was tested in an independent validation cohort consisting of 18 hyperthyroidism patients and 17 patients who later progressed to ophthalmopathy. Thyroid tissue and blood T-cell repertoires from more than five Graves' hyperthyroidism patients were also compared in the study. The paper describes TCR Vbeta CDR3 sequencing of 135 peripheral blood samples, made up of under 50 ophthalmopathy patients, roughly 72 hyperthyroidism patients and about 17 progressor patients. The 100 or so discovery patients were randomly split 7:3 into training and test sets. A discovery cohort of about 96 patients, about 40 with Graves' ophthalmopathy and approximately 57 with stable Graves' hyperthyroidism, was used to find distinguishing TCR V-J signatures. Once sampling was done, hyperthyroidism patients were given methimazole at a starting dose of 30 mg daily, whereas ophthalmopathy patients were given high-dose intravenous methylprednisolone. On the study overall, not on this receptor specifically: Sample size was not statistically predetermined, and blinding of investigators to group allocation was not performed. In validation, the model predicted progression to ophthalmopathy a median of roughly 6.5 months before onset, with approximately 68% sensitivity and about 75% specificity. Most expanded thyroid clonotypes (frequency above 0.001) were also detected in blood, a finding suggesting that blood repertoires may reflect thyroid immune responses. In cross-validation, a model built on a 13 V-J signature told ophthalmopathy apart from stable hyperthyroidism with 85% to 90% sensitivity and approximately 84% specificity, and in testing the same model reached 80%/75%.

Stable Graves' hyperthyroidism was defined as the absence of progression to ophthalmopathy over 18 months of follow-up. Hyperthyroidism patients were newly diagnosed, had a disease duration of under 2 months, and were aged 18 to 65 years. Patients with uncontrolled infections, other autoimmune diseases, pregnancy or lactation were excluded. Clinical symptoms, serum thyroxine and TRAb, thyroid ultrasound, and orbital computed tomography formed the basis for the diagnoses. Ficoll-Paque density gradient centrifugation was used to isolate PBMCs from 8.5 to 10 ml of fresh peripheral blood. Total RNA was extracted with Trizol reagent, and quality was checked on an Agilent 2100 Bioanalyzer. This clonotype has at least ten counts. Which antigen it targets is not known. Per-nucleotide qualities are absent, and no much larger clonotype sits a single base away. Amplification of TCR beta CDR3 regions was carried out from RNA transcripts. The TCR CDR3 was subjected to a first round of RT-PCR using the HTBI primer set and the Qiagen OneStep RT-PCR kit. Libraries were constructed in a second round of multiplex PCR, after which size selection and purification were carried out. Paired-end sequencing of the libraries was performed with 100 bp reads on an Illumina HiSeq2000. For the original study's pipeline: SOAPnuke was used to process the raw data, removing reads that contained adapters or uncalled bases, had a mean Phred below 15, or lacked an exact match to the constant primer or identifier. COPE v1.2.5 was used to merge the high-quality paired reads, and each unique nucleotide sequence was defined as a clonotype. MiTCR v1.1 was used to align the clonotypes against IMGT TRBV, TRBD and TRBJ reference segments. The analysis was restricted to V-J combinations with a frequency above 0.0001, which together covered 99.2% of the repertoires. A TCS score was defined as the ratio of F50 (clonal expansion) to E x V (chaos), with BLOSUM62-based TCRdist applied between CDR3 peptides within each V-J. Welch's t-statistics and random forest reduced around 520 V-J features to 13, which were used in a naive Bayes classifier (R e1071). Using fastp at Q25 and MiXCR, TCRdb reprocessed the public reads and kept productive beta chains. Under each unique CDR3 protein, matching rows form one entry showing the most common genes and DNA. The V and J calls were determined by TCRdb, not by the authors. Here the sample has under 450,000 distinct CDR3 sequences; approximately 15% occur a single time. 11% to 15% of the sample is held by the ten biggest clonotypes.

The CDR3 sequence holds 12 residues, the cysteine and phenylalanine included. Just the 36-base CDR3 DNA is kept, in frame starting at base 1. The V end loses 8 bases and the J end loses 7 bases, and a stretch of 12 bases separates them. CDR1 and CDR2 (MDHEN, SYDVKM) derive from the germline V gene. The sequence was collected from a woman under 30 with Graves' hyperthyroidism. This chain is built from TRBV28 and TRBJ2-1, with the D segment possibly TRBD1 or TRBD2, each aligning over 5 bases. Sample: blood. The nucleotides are TGTGCCAGCGTGGGACCATCTAATGAGCAGTTCTTC. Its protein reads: CASVGPSNEQFF.